Below are 25 T cell receptor beta chains sequenced from a single sample in a study of regulatory T cells in long-lasting Graves disease. Arm-PCR of CDR3 regions and iRepertoire HTBI primers were the basis on which TCR beta libraries were built. TCRdb re-analysed the multiplex PCR reads in MiXCR, keeping a single row per CDR3 protein. The table has some 420,000 distinct CDR3 sequences, approximately 22% seen once. Time point indicated: persistent/refractory GD, antithyroid drugs over 5 years with positive TRAb. After RNA was extracted from PBMCs, the TCR library was made from it. The input for sequencing was peripheral blood mononuclear cells (PBMCs), taken when the disease was refractory, from a patient treated with antithyroid drugs. These receptors all stem from a female donor with Graves disease.

The table lists this clonotype with many counts. The chain has TRBV7-2 and TRBJ2-7; D possibly corresponds to TRBD2 (6 bases). The CDR3 covers 16 residues. Trimming left V 1 base short and J 2 bases short, with 15 bases between. The germline CDR1 and CDR2 sequences are SGHTA and FQGNSA. As DNA, the CDR3 is TGTGCCAGCAGCTTAGGATTAAGGAGGACTACCTACGAGCAGTACTTC. The encoded protein is CASSLGLRRTTYEQYF.

V usage is TRBV20-1 and J usage is TRBJ1-5; TRBD1 aligns across 8 bases. CDR3 size: 13 residues. The ends lost 6 bases at V and 4 bases at J; junction bases unmatched: 5. In germline, CDR1 is DFQATT, CDR2 SNEGSKA (reference sequence). The chain's CDR3 is CSASGGWNQPQHF. The CDR3 nucleotides are TGCAGTGCCTCAGGGGGCTGGAATCAGCCCCAGCATTTT.

The chain joins TRBV10-3 to TRBJ2-1; D gene unclear. Germline CDR1 reads ENHRY; CDR2 reads SYGVKD. The CDR3 totals 14 residues. Trimming pared 11 bases from V and 0 bases from J, leaving 14 bases between. CDR3 nucleotide sequence: TGTGCCGTCTCGACTCCGACCTCCTACAATGAGCAGTTCTTC. This encodes CAVSTPTSYNEQFF.

The chain joins TRBV14 to TRBJ1-2; D remains unclear. The germline V and J ends were trimmed by 7 bases and 2 bases, with 11 bases remaining between them. The CDR3 contains 13 residues. Per the germline V gene, CDR1 is SGHDN and CDR2 is FVKESK. In nucleotides, the CDR3 is TGTGCCAGCACCCAGACGGGAAACTATGGCTACACCTTC. This sequence encodes CASTQTGNYGYTF.

The V gene is TRBV7-2, the J gene TRBJ2-4, with D uncertain. The CDR3 loop spans 14 amino acids. Germline CDR1 SGHTA, CDR2 FQGNSA. V gave up 5 bases and J gave up 0 bases, with 8 bases separating them. The CDR3 region has the DNA TGTGCCAGCAGCCTCGGCCCAGCCAAAAACATTCAGTACTTC. Protein sequence: CASSLGPAKNIQYF.

This clonotype has at least ten counts. V usage is TRBV2 and J usage is TRBJ2-5; possibly TRBD1 for D (7 bases). V dropped 3 bases and J dropped 4 bases, with 15 bases sitting between them. This CDR3 comprises 15 residues. Germline loops: CDR1 SNHLY, CDR2 FYNNEI. CDR3 in DNA: TGTGCCAGCAGTGAGAGCTCGCAGGGGGGAGAGACCCAGTACTTC. Its translation: CASSESSQGGETQYF. The whole variable domain, remainder taken from reference TRBV2 and TRBJ2-5, is EPEVTQTPSHQVTQMGQEVILRCVPISNHLYFYWYRQILGQKVEFLVSFYNNEISEKSEIFDDQFSVERPDGSNFTLKIRSTKLEDSAMYFCASSESSQGGETQYFGPGTRLLVL.

This clonotype was detected a few times. The chain uses TRBV20-1 and TRBJ1-1; 7 positions agree with TRBD1. The CDR3 has 15 amino acids. In germline, CDR1 is DFQATT, CDR2 SNEGSKA (reference sequence). CDR3 sequence (DNA): TGCAGGGGTGATTATTACAGGGGATCTAACACTGAAGCTTTCTTT. Translating it yields CRGDYYRGSNTEAFF.

This clonotype came up a few times. The gene calls are TRBV15 and TRBJ2-7; 7 bases are a match to TRBD1. The V gene end was trimmed by 3 bases and the J gene end by 2 bases; junction bases not matched to a gene: 4. This CDR3 has 14 amino acids. In germline, CDR1 is LNHNV, CDR2 YYDKDF (reference sequence). CDR3 DNA sequence: TGTGCCACCAGCAGGGACAGGCATACCTACGAGCAGTACTTC. Protein: CATSRDRHTYEQYF.

This clonotype was picked up many times. The CDR3 here is CASKRQRDEKLFF. The CDR3 DNA reads as TGCGCCAGCAAGAGACAGCGAGATGAAAAACTGTTTTTT. The rearrangement links TRBV10-1 to TRBJ1-4; possible D gene TRBD1, 5 bases. V dropped 7 bases and J dropped 6 bases, with 12 bases sitting between them. The CDR3 totals 13 residues. Germline V gene data show CDR1 as WNHNN and CDR2 as SYGVQD (reference sequence).

V gene TRBV2 combines with J gene TRBJ2-1, with D perhaps TRBD1 or TRBD2 (5 bases each). This CDR3 contains 13 residues. Per germline, CDR1 SNHLY and CDR2 FYNNEI. V was clipped by 2 bases and J by 6 bases, with 8 bases between them. The CDR3 protein is CASSELGVNEQFF. Written as DNA, the CDR3 is TGTGCCAGCAGTGAATTGGGGGTCAATGAGCAGTTCTTC.

This clonotype was observed at least ten times. This chain connects TRBV11-2 to TRBJ2-7; D is perhaps TRBD1 or TRBD2 (5 bases each). This CDR3 has 17 amino acids. V lost 3 bases and J lost 0, with 18 bases in between. CDR1 is SGHAT and CDR2 is FQNNGV in the germline V gene. CDR3 sequence: CASSFPPGRSSSYEQYF. The DNA for the CDR3 is TGTGCCAGCAGCTTTCCTCCGGGACGGTCGAGCTCCTACGAGCAGTACTTC. The whole variable domain, filled in from reference TRBV11-2 and TRBJ2-7, reads EAGVAQSPRYKIIEKRQSVAFWCNPISGHATLYWYQQILGQGPKLLIQFQNNGVVDDSQLPKDRFSAERLKGVDSTLKIQPAKLEDSAVYLCASSFPPGRSSSYEQYFGPGTRLTVT.

This chain uses TRBV10-3 with TRBJ1-1; D remains ambiguous. CDR1 and CDR2 from the germline V gene are ENHRY and SYGVKD. This CDR3 region has 13 residues. V was pared by 6 bases and J by 1 base, with 9 bases between. CDR3 protein: CAIRYETNTEAFF. For the CDR3, the DNA is TGTGCCATCAGATACGAAACGAACACTGAAGCTTTCTTT.

Concerning this clonotype itself: A much larger clone sits a single nucleotide away, making a read error possible. J is TRBJ1-4 and V is TRBV6-2 or TRBV6-3; no definite D call. This CDR3 is 16 amino acids long. With 0 bases removed from V and 1 base from J, the gap between germline ends came to 9 bases. Germline lookup yields CDR1 MNHEY and CDR2 SVGEGT. As DNA, the CDR3 is TGTGCCAGCAGTTACTCTGGAGATGTAACTAATGAAAAACTGTTTTTT. Its protein product is CASSYSGDVTNEKLFF.

The chain combines TRBV14 with TRBJ2-2; 7 nucleotides line up with TRBD1. The germline V gene has CDR1 SGHDN and CDR2 FVKESK. The J segment lost 6 bases and the V segment lost 2 bases, leaving 18 bases of the junction unmatched. The CDR3 is 19 amino acids. As DNA, the CDR3 is TGTGCCAGCAGCCAACTTCCGGGACAGCGAGGACAAGAGCCCGGGGAGCTGTTTTTT. Translation: CASSQLPGQRGQEPGELFF.

This clonotype was recorded at least ten times. The chain is built from TRBV7-2 and TRBJ1-1, with D unresolved. The V and J ends lost 5 bases and 1 base respectively, with 11 bases between them. Per the germline V gene, CDR1 is SGHTA and CDR2 is FQGNSA. This CDR3 has 14 amino acids. The CDR3 is CASSHSGANTEAFF. DNA for the CDR3: TGTGCCAGCAGCCATTCCGGCGCGAACACTGAAGCTTTCTTT. Combining the CDR3 with reference TRBV7-2 and TRBJ1-1 gives the whole variable domain GAGVSQSPSNKVTEKGKDVELRCDPISGHTALYWYRQSLGQGLEFLIYFQGNSAPDKSGLPSDRFSAERTGGSVSTLTIQRTQQEDSAVYLCASSHSGANTEAFFGQGTRLTVV.

This clonotype has more than one count but fewer than ten. This chain uses TRBV6-2 or TRBV6-3 with TRBJ2-5; possible D gene TRBD1, 6 bases. Germline V gene data show CDR1 as MNHEY and CDR2 as SVGEGT. CDR3 length: 16 amino acids. V gave up 2 bases and J gave up 2 bases, with 15 bases separating them. For the CDR3, the DNA is TGTGCCAGCAGTTACCCCGGGACAAATTTTCAAGAGACCCAGTACTTC. This gives the protein CASSYPGTNFQETQYF.

This clonotype turned up a few times. The J gene is TRBJ1-1, the V gene TRBV12-3 or TRBV12-4; D unresolved. V was pared by 6 bases and J by 6 bases, with 29 bases between. CDR3 length equals 18 residues. CDR3 DNA: TGTGCCAGCAGCCTAATTATCCAAATCGGATTTGCCCGACCTGAAGCTTTCTTT. Its protein is CASSLIIQIGFARPEAFF.

This clonotype was found a few times. The chain carries TRBV20-1 and TRBJ2-7; 7 bases are a match to TRBD1. CDR1 and CDR2 (germline): DFQATT, SNEGSKA (reference sequence). The CDR3 is 13 amino acids. V was clipped by 3 bases and J by 0 bases; unmatched bases: 2. The CDR3 DNA is TGCAGTGCTAGCGGACAGGTCTCCTACGAGCAGTACTTC. It encodes CSASGQVSYEQYF.

This chain connects TRBV7-2 to TRBJ1-5, with D possibly being TRBD1 (6 bases). Germline-derived CDR1 and CDR2 are SGHTA and FQGNSA. Trimming left V 3 bases short and J 4 bases short, with 13 bases between. The CDR3 spans 15 residues. The CDR3 bases are TGTGCCAGCAGCTTTCTTGGGGGCCCGAATCAGCCCCAGCATTTT. Its protein is CASSFLGGPNQPQHF.

There are many counts of this clonotype. V and J are TRBV6-1 and TRBJ1-1, with D uncertain. V was shortened by 2 bases and J by 4 bases, with 11 bases between the two germline ends. Germline CDR1 reads MNHNS; CDR2 reads SASEGT. The CDR3 loop spans 14 amino acids. DNA of the CDR3: TGTGCCAGCAGTGAAAACATGGGGAGCACTGAAGCTTTCTTT. This sequence encodes CASSENMGSTEAFF.

This clonotype was recorded at least ten times. The chain couples TRBV7-2 to TRBJ2-5, with 8 bases matching TRBD1. V lost 4 bases and J lost 4; bases outside the gene matches: 8. Per the germline V gene, CDR1 is SGHTA and CDR2 is FQGNSA. The CDR3 length is 15 residues. This CDR3 is CASSSGQVFGETQYF. CDR3 bases: TGTGCCAGCAGCTCGGGACAGGTCTTCGGAGAGACCCAGTACTTC.

CDR3 in DNA: TGTGCCAGCAGCCTTCTAGCGGGGCACACAGATACGCAGTATTTT. This sequence encodes CASSLLAGHTDTQYF. The chain employs TRBV5-5 and TRBJ2-3, with TRBD2 identical over 9 bases. The V gene end was trimmed by 4 bases and the J gene end by 2 bases; junction bases not matched to a gene: 5. The germline V gene has CDR1 SGHKS and CDR2 YYEKEE (reference sequence). The CDR3 contains 15 residues.

The V call is TRBV11-3, the J call TRBJ2-7, with 9 bases matching TRBD1. The germline V gene encodes CDR1 SGHNT and CDR2 YENEEA. Trimming at V came to 5 bases and at J to 1 base, leaving 3 bases not matched to a gene. CDR3 size: 14 residues. The CDR3 nucleotides read TGTGCCAGCAGCAATGACAGGGGGTCCTACGAGCAGTACTTC. Encoded protein: CASSNDRGSYEQYF. The full variable domain, its missing parts supplied by reference TRBV11-3 and TRBJ2-7, is EAGVVQSPRYKIIEKKQPVAFWCNPISGHNTLYWYLQNLGQGPELLIRYENEEAVDDSQLPKDRFSAERLKGVDSTLKIQPAELGDSAVYLCASSNDRGSYEQYFGPGTRLTVT.

The chain combines TRBV12-3 or TRBV12-4 with TRBJ1-6; weak D call: TRBD1 (6 bases). V lost 7 bases, J lost 8 bases, and 15 bases lay in between. There are 14 residues in the CDR3. CDR3 nucleotides: TGTGCCAGCACACCCCTCCCAGGGGATTCACCCCTCCACTTT. This gives the protein CASTPLPGDSPLHF.

This clonotype was detected many times. This chain connects TRBV7-3 to TRBJ2-1; a weak D match, TRBD1 (5 bases). Germline CDR1 and CDR2: SGHTA and FQGTGA. This CDR3 spans 12 amino acids. V was shortened by 5 bases and J by 7 bases, with 9 bases between the two germline ends. The CDR3 DNA is TGTGCCAGCAGCGAATCAGGGAATGAGCAGTTCTTC. Translated, it gives CASSESGNEQFF.